This paragraph reports one T cell receptor beta chain. Its matching antigen is unknown. This CDR3 has 14 amino acids. V lost 6 bases and J 6 bases, leaving 12 bases between the germline ends. Germline values: CDR1 SNHLY, CDR2 FYNNEI. The sample originates from a study of CD8 T cells in Susac syndrome. General study results and limits: The number of individuals included in the study's TCR sequencing and HLA analysis was acknowledged as relatively small.

The authors sequenced TCR beta from blood CD8+ and CD4+ T cells. Treatment-naive patients with stable or active relapsing-remitting disease served as multiple sclerosis controls. Random hexamers served to reverse transcribe about 0.5 to 1 ug RNA. The method of amplification for TCR beta CDR3 was immunoSEQ multiplex PCR, covering 54 Vbeta and 13 Jbeta. From the immunoSEQ multiplex PCR reads, TCRdb called clonotypes with MiXCR, one entry per CDR3 protein. The top ten hold approximately 0.12% of the sample, which has a few hundred thousand distinct CDR3 sequences, 85% to 90% seen once. The J gene is TRBJ1-6, the V gene TRBV2; D gene unclear. Sequenced material: CD8+ T cells from PBMCs. The TCR was taken from a human donor with multiple sclerosis. The CDR3, as DNA: TGTGCCAGCAGATCGTCGTTTTTTAATTCACCCCTCCACTTT. It encodes CASRSSFFNSPLHF. The whole variable domain, filled in from reference TRBV2 and TRBJ1-6, reads EPEVTQTPSHQVTQMGQEVILRCVPISNHLYFYWYRQILGQKVEFLVSFYNNEISEKSEIFDDQFSVERPDGSNFTLKIRSTKLEDSAMYFCASRSSFFNSPLHFGNGTRLTVT.